The 20 T cell receptor beta chains in this list originate from one sample, sequenced in a study of T-cell memory formation after mild COVID-19. TCRdb re-called the 5' RACE reads through MiXCR, storing one row per CDR3 protein. The sample includes hundreds of thousands of distinct CDR3 sequences, roughly 24% of them seen just once. The sample comprised PBMCs or a T cell subset sorted from them (not recorded which). Source of these receptors: an adult woman who had mild COVID-19 (a few samples of this study predate the infection). Cell type and time point are not known.

V and J are TRBV7-6 and TRBJ1-2; tentatively, D is TRBD1 (6 bases). This CDR3 spans 13 amino acids. Trimming removed 5 bases at V and 7 bases at J, with 14 bases between. CDR1 SGHVS and CDR2 FNYEAQ come from the germline V gene. The CDR3 loop is CASSLSGGAGYTF. In DNA, the CDR3 is TGTGCCAGCAGCCTCTCGGGGGGGGCTGGCTACACCTTC.

The V call is TRBV5-1, the J call TRBJ2-7; no reliable D call. The length of the CDR3 is 13 residues. Trimming removed 3 bases at V and 1 base at J, with 8 bases between. Germline V CDR1 and CDR2: SGHRS, YFSETQ. The CDR3 is CASSSSRSYEQYF. In DNA form, the CDR3 reads TGCGCCAGCAGCTCCTCAAGATCCTACGAGCAGTACTTC.

This sequence joins TRBV24-1 and TRBJ2-2; no firm D call. V was clipped by 7 bases and J by 2 bases, with 4 bases between them. The CDR3 has 12 residues. CDR1 KGHDR and CDR2 SFDVKD come from the germline V gene. CDR3 loop: CATRRNTGELFF. DNA of the CDR3: TGTGCCACCAGGAGAAACACCGGGGAGCTGTTTTTT.

The chain uses TRBV3-1 and TRBJ2-7, with D unresolved. CDR1 LGHDT and CDR2 YNNKEL come from the germline V gene (reference sequence). V was cut by 3 bases and J by 3 bases, with 15 bases left in between. The CDR3 is made up of 15 amino acids. In DNA, the CDR3 is TGTGCCAGCAGCCAGGAGAACCGGGCCCTCTACGAGCAGTACTTC. Translation: CASSQENRALYEQYF.

The chain has TRBV20-1 and TRBJ2-1, with D possibly being TRBD1 or TRBD2 (6 bases each). V was clipped by 5 bases and J by 4 bases, with 12 bases between them. The CDR3 length is 13 residues. The germline V gene has CDR1 DFQATT and CDR2 SNEGSKA (reference sequence). CDR3 DNA sequence: TGCAGTGCTCCTCGGGGGCCGTACAATGAGCAGTTCTTC. The encoded protein is CSAPRGPYNEQFF.

This chain links TRBV4-1 with TRBJ1-1; 8 bases map to TRBD1. The CDR3 contains 14 residues. CDR1 is MGHRA, CDR2 YSYEKL, per germline. Trimming removed 3 bases from V and 4 bases from J; junction bases left unmatched: 4. CDR3 sequence (DNA): TGCGCCAGCAGCCACGGGGACAGGATCACTGAAGCTTTCTTT. Protein product: CASSHGDRITEAFF.

This clonotype has a handful of counts. CDR3 region: CASSQDLGLSAYEQYF. CDR3 DNA sequence: TGTGCCAGCAGCCAAGATCTCGGACTATCCGCCTACGAGCAGTACTTC. The chain couples TRBV14 to TRBJ2-7; TRBD2 might be the D (6 bases). V lost 0 bases and J 2 bases, leaving 14 bases between the germline ends. Germline loops: CDR1 SGHDN, CDR2 FVKESK. There are 16 residues in the CDR3.

The CDR3 DNA reads as TGTGCCACCAGCAGCTCAGATACGCAGTATTTT. It codes for CATSSSDTQYF. The chain has TRBV15 and TRBJ2-3, with D uncertain. Germline CDR1 reads LNHNV; CDR2 reads YYDKDF (reference sequence). Trimming pared 3 bases from V and 4 bases from J, leaving 2 bases between. The CDR3 runs to 11 residues.

The sample holds a few counts of this clonotype. This chain joins TRBV9 and TRBJ2-7, with D possibly called TRBD1 or TRBD2 (6 bases each). This CDR3 is built from 14 residues. Trimming shortened V by 6 bases and J by 0 bases, and 13 bases separated the two germline ends. Germline lookup yields CDR1 SGDLS and CDR2 YYNGEE. CDR3 region: CASNPRGASYEQYF. The CDR3 region has the DNA TGTGCCAGCAACCCAAGGGGGGCCTCCTACGAGCAGTACTTC.

This clonotype has only a few counts. The gene calls are TRBV29-1 and TRBJ1-2, with D unclear. CDR3 size: 14 residues. Trimming shortened V by 2 bases and J by 2 bases, and 12 bases separated the two germline ends. The germline V gene has CDR1 SQVTM and CDR2 ANQGSEA. The CDR3 reads CSVEKVPLNYGYTF. Written as DNA, the CDR3 is TGCAGCGTTGAAAAGGTCCCACTGAACTATGGCTACACCTTC.

This chain uses TRBV20-1 with TRBJ1-6, with D maybe TRBD1 (6 bases). Germline CDR1 and CDR2: DFQATT and SNEGSKA (reference sequence). The CDR3 loop spans 14 amino acids. V gave up 5 bases and J gave up 5 bases, with 13 bases separating them. The CDR3 loop is CSAQQGLDNSPLHF. CDR3 DNA sequence: TGCAGTGCTCAACAGGGACTGGATAATTCACCCCTCCACTTT.

This rearrangement joins TRBV4-3 to TRBJ2-7, with D possibly TRBD2 on 5 matching bases. CDR3 size: 13 residues. Trimming took 4 bases from V and 2 from J, leaving 9 bases between them. From germline, CDR1 is LGHNA and CDR2 YSLEER. CDR3 in amino acids: CASSRERTYEQYF. CDR3 DNA: TGCGCCAGCAGCCGGGAGCGGACCTACGAGCAGTACTTC.

This clonotype was seen only a few times. The chain employs TRBV29-1 and TRBJ2-7; D may be TRBD1 (6 bases). The CDR3 covers 12 residues. V lost 4 bases and J lost 4, with 11 bases in between. CDR1 and CDR2 (germline): SQVTM, ANQGSEA. CDR3 residues: CSVVDRSYEQYF. CDR3 DNA: TGCAGCGTTGTCGACAGGTCGTACGAGCAGTACTTC.

Only a few counts were recorded for this clonotype. The chain recombines TRBV30 with TRBJ1-2, with TRBD1 as a possible D gene (6 bases). Germline loops: CDR1 GTSNPN, CDR2 SVGIG (reference sequence). V was pared by 0 bases and J by 6 bases, with 14 bases between. The CDR3 contains 14 residues. The CDR3 region is CAWSVVRGGDGYTF. The DNA of the CDR3 is TGTGCCTGGAGTGTTGTCAGGGGAGGTGATGGCTACACCTTC. The full variable domain, rest sourced from reference TRBV30 and TRBJ1-2, is SQTIHQWPATLVQPVGSPLSLECTVEGTSNPNLYWYRQAAGRGLQLLFYSVGIGQISSEVPQNLSASRPQDRQFILSSKKLLLSDSGFYLCAWSVVRGGDGYTFGSGTRLTVV.

This clonotype has just a few counts. The chain is built from TRBV10-3 and TRBJ2-7; unclear D gene. Looked up from germline, CDR1 is ENHRY and CDR2 is SYGVKD. V lost 3 bases and J 2 bases, leaving 11 bases between the germline ends. The CDR3 contains 14 residues. CDR3 in amino acids: CAISEGRPTYEQYF. The CDR3 DNA is TGTGCCATCAGTGAAGGACGTCCTACCTACGAGCAGTACTTC.

There are a few counts of this clonotype. The chain uses TRBV5-1 and TRBJ2-3; 12 nucleotides align to TRBD2. The CDR3 runs 17 residues. Trimming at V came to 0 bases and at J to 1 base, leaving 3 bases not matched to a gene. Germline assignment: CDR1 SGHRS and CDR2 YFSETQ. The CDR3 DNA sequence: TGCGCCAGCAGCTTGGGACTAGCGGGAGCTGGCACAGATACGCAGTATTTT. It yields the protein CASSLGLAGAGTDTQYF.

This clonotype was recorded a few times. V gene TRBV20-1 combines with J gene TRBJ1-2, with unresolved D. Trimming took off 3 bases at V and 6 bases at J, with 11 bases between the two ends. The CDR3 is 12 amino acids. Germline V gene lookup returns CDR1 DFQATT and CDR2 SNEGSKA (reference sequence). CDR3 protein: CSASSPKDGYTF. CDR3 nucleotide sequence: TGCAGTGCTAGCTCCCCAAAGGATGGCTACACCTTC.

The rearrangement uses TRBV7-9 and TRBJ2-7; a weak D match, TRBD2 (5 bases). Per germline, CDR1 SEHNR and CDR2 FQNEAQ (reference sequence). CDR3 length: 13 residues. Trimming pared 4 bases from V and 3 bases from J, leaving 10 bases between. CDR3 loop: CASSSAAGYEQYF. As DNA, the CDR3 is TGTGCCAGCAGCTCAGCGGCGGGCTACGAGCAGTACTTC.

The rearrangement joins TRBV5-6 to TRBJ2-7; D might be TRBD1 (6 bases). Germline values: CDR1 SGHDT, CDR2 YYEEEE. V dropped 4 bases and J dropped 0 bases, with 11 bases sitting between them. The CDR3 consists of 14 residues. CDR3 bases: TGTGCCAGCAGCGCGGACAGAAGCTCCTACGAGCAGTACTTC. Its translation is CASSADRSSYEQYF.

This clonotype has a handful of counts. The gene calls are TRBV7-8 and TRBJ2-3; the match to TRBD2 covers 11 bases. CDR3 length: 15 residues. With 8 bases clipped from V and 4 bases from J, the junction kept 8 bases outside the gene matches. Germline CDR1 is SGHVS and CDR2 is FQNEAQ. The CDR3 sequence is CASQRLAGIADTQYF. CDR3 DNA sequence: TGTGCCAGCCAGCGACTAGCGGGAATAGCAGATACGCAGTATTTT.